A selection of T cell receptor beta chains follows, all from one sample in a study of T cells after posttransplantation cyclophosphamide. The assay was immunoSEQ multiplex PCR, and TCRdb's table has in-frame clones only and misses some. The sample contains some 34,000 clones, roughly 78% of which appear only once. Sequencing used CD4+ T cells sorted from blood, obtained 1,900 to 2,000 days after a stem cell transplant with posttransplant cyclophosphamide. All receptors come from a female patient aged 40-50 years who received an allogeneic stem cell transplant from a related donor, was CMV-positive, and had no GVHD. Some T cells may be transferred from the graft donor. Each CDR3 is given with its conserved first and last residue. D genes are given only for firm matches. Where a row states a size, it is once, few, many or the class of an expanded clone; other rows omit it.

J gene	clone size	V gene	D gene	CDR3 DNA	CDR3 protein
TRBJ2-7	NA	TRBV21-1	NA	TGTGCCAGCAGCAAAGGAGCTATCTCCTACGAGCAGTACTTC	CASSKGAISYEQYF
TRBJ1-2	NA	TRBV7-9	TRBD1	TGTGCCAGCAGTCAAACAGGGGTCTATGGCTACACCTTC	CASSQTGVYGYTF
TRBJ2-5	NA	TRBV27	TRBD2	TGTGCCAGCAGTTTGGCGGGGGGCCACGGAGAGACCCAGTACTTC	CASSLAGGHGETQYF
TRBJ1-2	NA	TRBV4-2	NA	TGTGCCAGCAGCCGACAGGTGGACTATGGCTACACCTTC	CASSRQVDYGYTF
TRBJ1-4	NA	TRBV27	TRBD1	TGTGCCAGCAGTCCATACAGGGGCGGAAATGAAAAACTGTTTTTT	CASSPYRGGNEKLFF
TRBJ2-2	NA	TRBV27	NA	TGTGCCAGCAGTTTAACCGGACTCACCGGGGAGCTGTTTTTT	CASSLTGLTGELFF
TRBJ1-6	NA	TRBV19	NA	TGTGCCAGTAGTATACATCAGGGTAAAGTCGATTCACCCCTCCACTTT	CASSIHQGKVDSPLHF
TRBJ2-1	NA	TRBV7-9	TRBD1	TGTGCCAGCAGCACAGAGGGACAGGGGATCGATGAGCAGTTCTTC	CASSTEGQGIDEQFF
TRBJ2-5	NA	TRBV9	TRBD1	TGTGCCAGCAGCGCCGGGACAGGGGGAGGACAAGAGACCCAGTACTTC	CASSAGTGGGQETQYF
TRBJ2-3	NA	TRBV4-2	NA	TGTGCCAGCAGCCCCGGGACTTCCCCAACTTCCGGTACGCAGTATTTT	CASSPGTSPTSGTQYF
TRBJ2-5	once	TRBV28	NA	TGTGCCACCCAGCGGTCTGCGGGGAAGGAGACCCAGTACTTC	CATQRSAGKETQYF
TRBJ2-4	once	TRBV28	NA	TGTGCCAGCGGGGGGTCGGGCCAAAACATTCAGTACTTC	CASGGSGQNIQYF
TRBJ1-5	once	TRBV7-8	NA	TGTGCCAGCAGCTCCACCAGGTTACGACATTGGCCCCAGCATTTT	CASSSTRLRHWPQHF
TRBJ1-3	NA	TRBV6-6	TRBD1	TGTGCCAGCAGTCGCCCTTCGGGACAGGGGATCGACACCATATATTTT	CASSRPSGQGIDTIYF
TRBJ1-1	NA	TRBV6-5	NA	TGTGCCAGCAGCTTTGTGGGCGCGAGCACTGAAGCTTTCTTT	CASSFVGASTEAFF
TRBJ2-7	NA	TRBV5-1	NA	TGCGCCAGCAGCCTAGGACAGAGGACCTACGAGCAGTACTTC	CASSLGQRTYEQYF
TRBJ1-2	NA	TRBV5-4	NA	TGTGCCAGCAGCCAGCAGGGTGTTGATGGCTACACCTTC	CASSQQGVDGYTF
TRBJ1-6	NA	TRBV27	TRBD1	TGTGCCAGCAGTTTACTCGGACAGGGCATAAGGTCACCCCTCCACTTT	CASSLLGQGIRSPLHF
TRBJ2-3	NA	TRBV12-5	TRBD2	TGTGCTAGTGGTTTTGAGCGGGGGGGCATTGTTACGCAGTATTTT	CASGFERGGIVTQYF
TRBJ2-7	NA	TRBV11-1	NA	TGTGCCAGCAGCCCGAGACCGGACAGTGTGTACGAGCAGTACTTC	CASSPRPDSVYEQYF
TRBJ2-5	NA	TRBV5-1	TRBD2	TGCGCCAGCAGCTTGGCCGGGGGGGGCCACCAAGAGACCCAGTACTTC	CASSLAGGGHQETQYF